Here is one T cell receptor beta chain with its context. The antigen is not known. Germline V gene sequence: CDR1 SGHRS, CDR2 YFSETQ. There are 16 residues in the CDR3. V was shortened by 2 bases and J by 2 bases, with 16 bases between the two germline ends. These data belong to a study of beta chain features in type 1 diabetes. General study results and limits: Moderate but significant shortening of TCRB CDR3s was recorded in all four CD4+ subsets from Type 1 diabetes patients. In type 1 diabetes patients, VDJ junctions had fewer insertions; deletions at these junctions were more frequent. Here, the possible influence of HLA type (on TCRB rearrangement) remained unresolved.

Of the isolated RNA, all was reverse transcribed, and so the sequenced material was expressed TCRB transcripts. Measured with immunoSEQ multiplex PCR; TCRdb has only the in-frame clones, and not every one. This table has approximately 150,000 clones, roughly 10% appearing once. Sequences were obtained from central memory CD4+ T cells from blood. This chain uses TRBV5-1 with TRBJ2-5; TRBD2 is a possible D gene (5 bases). This TCR was recovered from a man between 25 and 39 years old with type 1 diabetes. The CDR3 nucleotides read TGCGCCAGCAGCTTAAATAGAGGACTGGAGCAAGAGACCCAGTACTTC. As protein: CASSLNRGLEQETQYF.